This T cell receptor beta chain was documented in a study of T cell repertoires in cytomegalovirus infection. TCRdb ran MiXCR on the reads and lists one entry per CDR3 protein. The data hold roughly 230,000 distinct CDR3 sequences, with 22% observed a single time. Study-level findings and limits: The ex vivo response was dominated by HLA-C-restricted CMV-specific TCR beta clonotypes.

V was clipped by 5 bases and J by 6 bases, with 19 bases between them. The CDR3 runs 14 residues. Germline CDR1 is SQVTM and CDR2 is ANQGSEA. This clonotype was observed a handful of times. Its specificity is not known. Sequencing input: CD8+ T cells from PBMCs. The TCR comes from a human donor in good health (CMV status not recorded). Some clones in this sample may be carry-over from other donors' samples. This chain connects TRBV29-1 to TRBJ1-1; possibly TRBD1 for D (5 bases). This CDR3 is CSVSRVGLLAEAFF. The CDR3 DNA is TGCAGCGTTTCCAGGGTTGGACTATTGGCTGAAGCTTTCTTT.